The 10 T cell receptor beta chains presented below share a single source sample, sequenced in a study of a mutant IDH1 vaccine in newly diagnosed glioma. Time point indicated: week 35, safety follow-up. In the vaccine, a single dose held 300 ug of the mutant IDH1 20-mer peptide, along with topical imiquimod. The method was immunoSEQ multiplex PCR; TCRdb's version includes in-frame clones alone and lacks a portion of them. The repertoire includes approximately 30,000 clones, roughly 76% of them detected once, and approximately 8% sits in the top ten. Their recognized antigens are unknown. Sample: PBMCs, taken from a glioma patient whose treatment included an IDH1 peptide vaccine. These TCRs come from a man between 45 and 60 years old with glioma.

The chain couples TRBV10-3 to TRBJ1-1; 8 bases match TRBD1. CDR3 length: 14 residues. Germline-derived CDR1 and CDR2 are ENHRY and SYGVKD. J lost 1 base, V lost 10 bases, and 8 bases had no gene match. The CDR3 region is CATQTQGGNTEAFF. The CDR3 coding sequence is TGTGCCACTCAGACACAGGGGGGGAACACTGAAGCTTTCTTT.

This chain links TRBV6-1 with TRBJ1-2, with unresolved D. Germline CDR1 MNHNS, CDR2 SASEGT. V gave up 8 bases and J gave up 4 bases, with 11 bases separating them. The CDR3 sequence is 12 residues long. In DNA form, the CDR3 reads TGTGCCAGCGCGGAACCAGTCTATGGCTACACCTTC. Translating gives CASAEPVYGYTF.

This chain connects TRBV5-4 to TRBJ2-7; D is possibly TRBD2 (6 bases). The germline V and J ends were trimmed by 3 bases and 3 bases, with 13 bases remaining between them. Germline CDR1 and CDR2: SGHNT and YYREEE (reference sequence). CDR3 length: 14 amino acids. The chain's CDR3 is CASSSRDGSYEQYF. The CDR3 DNA reads TGTGCCAGCAGCTCGCGGGACGGGAGCTACGAGCAGTACTTC.

The J gene is TRBJ2-7, the V gene TRBV6-5; 11 nucleotides agree with TRBD2. The CDR3 is made up of 15 amino acids. V was clipped by 5 bases and J by 4 bases; unmatched bases: 7. Germline V gene lookup returns CDR1 MNHEY and CDR2 SVGAGI. The chain's CDR3 is CASSPSSGGPYEQYF. CDR3 sequence (DNA): TGTGCCAGCAGTCCCTCTAGCGGGGGGCCATACGAGCAGTACTTC.

This clone has only a few counts. CDR3 sequence (DNA): TGCACCAGCAGCCATGACGTCGGGGTAGTCAATGAGCAGTTCTTC. Amino acids: CTSSHDVGVVNEQFF. The V and J genes are TRBV1 and TRBJ2-1; the table gives TRBD2 as D, unverified against the DNA. TRBV1 is given as a pseudogene. This CDR3 has 15 amino acids.

This CDR3 is CASSPGTGDSYEQYF. DNA of the CDR3: TGTGCCAGCAGCCCCGGGACAGGCGATTCCTACGAGCAGTACTTC. The gene calls are TRBV11-3 and TRBJ2-7, with TRBD1 matching 8 bases. The CDR3 is 15 amino acids. CDR1 and CDR2 (germline): SGHNT, YENEEA. V was clipped by 5 bases and J by 1 base; unmatched bases: 7.

This chain uses TRBV14 with TRBJ1-1; 7 bases line up with TRBD1. The CDR3 spans 15 residues. Germline-derived CDR1 and CDR2 are SGHDN and FVKESK. The trim removed 4 bases at V and 2 bases at J, leaving 7 bases unmatched. The CDR3 loop is CASSRSGTVNTEAFF. CDR3 sequence (DNA): TGTGCCAGCAGCCGATCCGGGACAGTAAACACTGAAGCTTTCTTT.

The chain uses TRBV18 and TRBJ2-6, with D hard to call. Trimming stripped 2 bases from V and 1 base from J, with 12 bases between. Looked up from germline, CDR1 is KGHSH and CDR2 is LQKENI. The CDR3 length is 17 residues. In DNA, the CDR3 is TGTGCCAGCTCACCAGCTATTCTGAGGTCTGGGGCCAACGTCCTGACTTTC. It specifies CASSPAILRSGANVLTF.

The chain uses TRBV2 and TRBJ2-5; D gene uncertain. The CDR3 contains 12 residues. V lost 2 bases to trimming and J lost 5 bases, with 6 bases between them. CDR1 is SNHLY, CDR2 FYNNEI, per germline. In DNA, the CDR3 is TGTGCCAGCAGTGAATCGGAGGAGACCCAGTACTTC. Translating gives CASSESEETQYF.

The chain joins TRBV2 to TRBJ2-1; D perhaps matches TRBD2 (6 bases). Looked up from germline, CDR1 is SNHLY and CDR2 is FYNNEI. V lost 11 bases, J lost 9 bases, and 20 bases lay in between. The CDR3 runs to 13 residues. CDR3 protein: CAVGERAEREQFF. The CDR3 DNA reads as TGTGCCGTCGGAGAGCGGGCTGAACGTGAGCAGTTCTTC.